The 9 T cell receptor beta chains reported below all come from one sample, sequenced in a study of shared clonotypes between healthy human individuals. Libraries were prepared by immunoSEQ multiplex PCR; TCRdb keeps only in-frame clonotypes and omits some of them. The sample comprises under 2.5 million clones, 85% to 95% of which are singletons, and approximately 0.41% rests with the top ten. Sequenced input: naive CD4+ T cells from PBMCs. Subset denoted: CD45RA+ positively selected. The receptors stem from a young man in good health. Some clones in this sample may be carry-over from other donors' samples.

The rearrangement links TRBV2 to TRBJ2-1; 12 positions agree with TRBD2. The V and J ends lost 7 bases and 6 bases, in that order; junction bases with no gene match: 10. CDR1 and CDR2 (germline): SNHLY, FYNNEI. The CDR3 runs to 16 residues. The CDR3 DNA reads TGTGCCAGCACCCGACTAGCGGGAGACGTGGGCAATGAGCAGTTCTTC. Translated, it gives CASTRLAGDVGNEQFF.

This chain uses TRBV7-8 with TRBJ2-1; 7 bases are a match to TRBD1. V lost 3 bases and J lost 4; bases outside the gene matches: 6. The CDR3 spans 15 residues. CDR1 is SGHVS and CDR2 is FQNEAQ in the germline V gene. CDR3 sequence reads: CASSFSGTAYNEQFF. The CDR3 DNA reads as TGTGCCAGCAGCTTTTCCGGGACAGCATACAATGAGCAGTTCTTC. Filled out from reference TRBV7-8 and TRBJ2-1, the complete variable domain reads GAGVSQSPRYKVAKRGQDVALRCDPISGHVSLFWYQQALGQGPEFLTYFQNEAQLDKSGLPSDRFFAERPEGSVSTLKIQRTQQEDSAVYLCASSFSGTAYNEQFFGPGTRLTVL.

V is TRBV29-1 and J is TRBJ2-1; the match to TRBD2 covers 10 bases. The CDR3 runs to 14 residues. Germline-derived CDR1 and CDR2 are SQVTM and ANQGSEA. The ends lost 5 bases at V and 2 bases at J; junction bases unmatched: 3. The CDR3, as DNA: TGCAGCGTTCCACTAGCGGGAACCTACAATGAGCAGTTCTTC. This sequence encodes CSVPLAGTYNEQFF.

The chain employs TRBV18 and TRBJ2-2; TRBD1 matches 10 bases. The V segment lost 3 bases and the J segment 4 bases; nucleotides outside the gene matches: 2. This CDR3 has 15 amino acids. The germline CDR1 and CDR2 sequences are KGHSH and LQKENI. CDR3 region: CASSPDRGPTGELFF. The CDR3 region has the DNA TGTGCCAGCTCACCTGACAGGGGGCCCACCGGGGAGCTGTTTTTT.

The chain links TRBV11-2 to TRBJ2-7; no clear D. The CDR3 extends over 14 amino acids. Per germline, CDR1 SGHAT and CDR2 FQNNGV. The germline V and J ends were trimmed by 5 bases and 6 bases, with 17 bases remaining between them. The DNA of the CDR3 is TGTGCCAGCAGCCCTTGGGCAGGCCGGAGCGAGCAGTACTTC. It yields the protein CASSPWAGRSEQYF.

The chain has TRBV12-5 and TRBJ1-2; D not certain. Trimming stripped 6 bases from V and 8 bases from J, with 16 bases between. This CDR3 spans 13 amino acids. The germline V gene has CDR1 LGHNT and CDR2 FRNRAP. CDR3 DNA sequence: TGTGCTAGTGGCCCGGGCCCTTGGGGAGGCTACACCTTC. It translates to CASGPGPWGGYTF.

The chain recombines TRBV4-1 with TRBJ1-5; tentatively, D is TRBD1 (5 bases). Germline CDR1 is MGHRA and CDR2 is YSYEKL. The V end was cut by 1 base, the J end by 5 bases, with 18 bases between. The CDR3 runs to 17 residues. The CDR3 spells CASSQGVGGGSYQPQHF. In DNA form, the CDR3 reads TGCGCCAGCAGCCAAGGCGTGGGCGGGGGGTCTTATCAGCCCCAGCATTTT.

The rearrangement links TRBV6-5 to TRBJ1-2, with D hard to call. V dropped 8 bases and J dropped 3 bases, with 13 bases sitting between them. This CDR3 is 13 amino acids long. Germline CDR1 reads MNHEY; CDR2 reads SVGAGI. CDR3 protein: CASRPAGDYGYTF. The DNA for the CDR3 is TGTGCCAGCCGTCCGGCAGGAGACTATGGCTACACCTTC.

The genes are TRBV7-9 and TRBJ1-2, with 11 bases lining up with TRBD1. Germline lookup yields CDR1 SEHNR and CDR2 FQNEAQ (reference sequence). This CDR3 contains 17 residues. Trimming removed 4 bases from V and 6 bases from J; junction bases left unmatched: 13. CDR3 nucleotides: TGTGCCAGCAGCTCAACTTTTCGGACAGGGGGCTTCAATGGCTACACCTTC. Amino acids: CASSSTFRTGGFNGYTF.